This record looks at one T cell receptor beta chain sequence and its context. Its antigen is unidentified. The sample belongs to a study of CD8 T cells in ankylosing spondylitis. Study outcomes and limitations: In synovial fluid and blood from reactive arthritis, some motif variants were previously reported. Disease-linked clones were reportedly significantly enriched in matched ankylosing spondylitis synovial fluid. The study identified a TCR beta motif of fewer than 10 highly homologous variants that appeared characteristic of ankylosing spondylitis blood.

It was by quantitative 5'-RACE with molecular barcodes that TCR beta libraries were made. Each CDR3 protein gets one entry after TCRdb re-called the 5' RACE reads with MiXCR. Of 700,000 or so distinct CDR3 sequences listed, around 19% were seen once; the top ten hold 15% to 20%. This CDR3 has 16 residues. Germline V CDR1 and CDR2: SGHRS, YFSETQ. Trimming shortened V by 5 bases and J by 1 base, and 18 bases separated the two germline ends. The sample was blood, either unsorted or a sorted T cell fraction (not recorded which). The source of this sequence is a male donor with ankylosing spondylitis. The chain links TRBV5-1 to TRBJ1-2; no firm D call. CDR3 region: CASSSPEGGLNYGYTF. The CDR3 coding sequence is TGCGCCAGCAGTTCACCTGAAGGCGGCCTTAACTATGGCTACACCTTC.